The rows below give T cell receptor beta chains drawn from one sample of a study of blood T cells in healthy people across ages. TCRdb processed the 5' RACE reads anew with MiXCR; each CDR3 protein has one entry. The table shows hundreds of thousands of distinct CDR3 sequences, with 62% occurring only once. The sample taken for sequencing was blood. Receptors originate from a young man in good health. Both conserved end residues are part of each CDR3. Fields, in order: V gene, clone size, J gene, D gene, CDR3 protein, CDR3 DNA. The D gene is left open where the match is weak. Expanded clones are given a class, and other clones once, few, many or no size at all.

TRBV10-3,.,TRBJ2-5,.,CAISESQAARVGETQYF,TGTGCCATCAGTGAGTCTCAGGCGGCAAGGGTCGGAGAGACCCAGTACTTC
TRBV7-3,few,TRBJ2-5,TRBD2,CASSVIAGVQESQYF,TGTGCCAGCAGCGTTATAGCGGGGGTACAAGAGTCCCAGTACTTC
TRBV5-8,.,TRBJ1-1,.,CASRLGQPNTEAFF,TGTGCCAGCAGACTCGGACAGCCGAACACTGAAGCTTTCTTT
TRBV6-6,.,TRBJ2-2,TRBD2,CASIDAGGRGTGELFF,TGTGCCAGCATTGATGCGGGGGGTAGGGGCACCGGGGAGCTGTTTTTT
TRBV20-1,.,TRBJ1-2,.,CSASPQGRANYGYTF,TGCAGTGCTAGTCCACAGGGACGGGCTAACTATGGCTACACCTTC
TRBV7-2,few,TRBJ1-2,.,CASSPTGSGYTF,TGTGCCAGCAGCCCCACAGGGTCTGGCTACACCTTC
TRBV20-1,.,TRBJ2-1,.,CSATGPPETHSYNEQFF,TGCAGTGCCACGGGCCCCCCGGAAACCCACTCCTACAATGAGCAGTTCTTC
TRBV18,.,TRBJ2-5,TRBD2,CASSPYGGGAQETQYF,TGTGCCAGCTCACCATACGGCGGGGGTGCCCAAGAGACCCAGTACTTC
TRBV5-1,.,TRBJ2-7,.,CASRRASETYEQYF,TGCGCCAGCCGGCGGGCTAGCGAGACCTACGAGCAGTACTTC
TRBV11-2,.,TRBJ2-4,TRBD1,CASSLTSGGIDIQYF,TGTGCCAGCAGCTTAACGTCAGGGGGCATAGACATTCAGTACTTC
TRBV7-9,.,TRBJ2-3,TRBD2,CAGSLAGGFSDTQYF,TGTGCCGGCAGCTTAGCGGGGGGCTTTTCAGATACGCAGTATTTT
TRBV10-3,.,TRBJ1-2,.,CAISEPAPAYGYTF,TGTGCCATCAGTGAGCCGGCCCCGGCCTATGGCTACACCTTC
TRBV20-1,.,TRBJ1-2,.,CSARWPPHAGLAYGYTF,TGCAGTGCTAGGTGGCCACCGCACGCAGGGCTAGCTTATGGCTACACCTTC
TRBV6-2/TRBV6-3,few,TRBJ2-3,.,CASSYSKVVATQYF,TGTGCCAGCAGTTACTCGAAAGTCGTTGCTACGCAGTATTTT
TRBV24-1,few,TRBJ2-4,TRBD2,CATSEGRGGLLRDIQYF,TGTGCCACCAGTGAGGGGCGCGGGGGGCTCCTTAGGGACATTCAGTACTTC
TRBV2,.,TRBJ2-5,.,CASSEIQTQYF,TGTGCCAGCAGTGAGATCCAGACCCAGTACTTC
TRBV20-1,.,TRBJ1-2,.,CSARVGNGYTF,TGCAGTGCTAGAGTTGGGAATGGCTACACCTTC
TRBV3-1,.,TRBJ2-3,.,CASMEEDTQYF,TGTGCCAGCATGGAGGAAGATACGCAGTATTTT
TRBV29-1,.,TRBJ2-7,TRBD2,CSVAATAGGYEQYF,TGCAGCGTTGCCGCTACGGCCGGGGGGTACGAGCAGTACTTC
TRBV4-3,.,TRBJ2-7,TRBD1,CAGSRGDRGYEQYF,TGCGCCGGCAGCCGGGGAGACAGGGGTTACGAGCAGTACTTC
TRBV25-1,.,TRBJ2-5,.,CASSEWEADITQETQYF,TGTGCCAGCAGTGAATGGGAGGCGGACATTACCCAAGAGACCCAGTACTTC
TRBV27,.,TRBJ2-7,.,CASSWSIFSGPYEQYF,TGTGCCAGCAGTTGGTCTATTTTTTCGGGTCCTTACGAGCAGTACTTC
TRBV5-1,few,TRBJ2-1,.,CASSLGANLGNEQFF,TGCGCCAGCAGCTTGGGGGCTAATTTAGGGAATGAGCAGTTCTTC
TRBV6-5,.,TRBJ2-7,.,CASSYGSRGEQYF,TGTGCCAGCAGTTACGGAAGTAGGGGCGAGCAGTACTTC
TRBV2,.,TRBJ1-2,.,CASSDRSGLLKSNYGYTF,TGTGCCAGCAGTGATAGGTCAGGGCTACTTAAATCTAACTATGGCTACACCTTC
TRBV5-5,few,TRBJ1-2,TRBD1,CASSSRTGDYTF,TGTGCCAGCAGCTCCCGGACAGGAGACTACACCTTC
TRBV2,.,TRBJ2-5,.,CASRDPGSLWEQYF,TGTGCCAGCAGAGATCCAGGTTCCCTTTGGGAGCAGTACTTC
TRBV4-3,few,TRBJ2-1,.,CASSQDPQGSHNEQFF,TGCGCCAGCAGCCAAGACCCCCAGGGTTCACACAATGAGCAGTTCTTC
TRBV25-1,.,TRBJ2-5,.,CASSEWEETQYF,TGTGCCAGCAGTGAATGGGAAGAGACCCAGTACTTC
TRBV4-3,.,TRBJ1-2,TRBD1,CASSQLDRQGLVYGYTF,TGCGCCAGCAGCCAACTAGACCGACAGGGTTTAGTTTATGGCTACACCTTC
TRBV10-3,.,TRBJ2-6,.,CAISASRGTVFSGANVLTF,TGTGCCATCAGTGCTTCCCGGGGGACGGTCTTCTCTGGGGCCAACGTCCTGACTTTC
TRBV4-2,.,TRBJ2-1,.,CASSQDRVVDEQFF,TGTGCCAGCAGCCAAGATCGGGTAGTAGATGAGCAGTTCTTC
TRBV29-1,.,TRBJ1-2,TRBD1,CSVETGMDGYTF,TGCAGCGTCGAGACAGGGATGGATGGCTACACCTTC
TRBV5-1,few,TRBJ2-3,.,CASNVEGITDTQYF,TGCGCCAGCAACGTGGAAGGAATCACAGATACGCAGTATTTT
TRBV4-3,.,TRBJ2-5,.,CASSQDIRGRQETQYF,TGCGCCAGCAGCCAAGATATTAGAGGGCGCCAAGAGACCCAGTACTTC
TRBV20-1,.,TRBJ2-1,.,CSASFSDWQEQFF,TGCAGTGCTAGTTTCAGCGATTGGCAAGAGCAGTTCTTC
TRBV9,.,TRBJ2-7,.,CASSEGNEQYF,TGTGCCAGCTCGGAGGGGAACGAGCAGTACTTC
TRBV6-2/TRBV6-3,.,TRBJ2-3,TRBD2,CASSTLAGVFADTQYF,TGTGCCAGCAGTACACTAGCGGGGGTCTTCGCAGATACGCAGTATTTT
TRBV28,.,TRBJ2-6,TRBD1,CASIGGGLGVGANVLTF,TGTGCCAGCATAGGGGGCGGTTTGGGTGTTGGGGCCAACGTCCTGACTTTC
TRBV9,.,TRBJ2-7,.,CASSVEGTGSYEQYF,TGTGCCAGCAGCGTAGAGGGGACGGGCTCCTACGAGCAGTACTTC
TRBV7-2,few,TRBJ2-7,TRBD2,CASSLASGGAYEQYF,TGTGCCAGCAGCTTAGCTAGCGGGGGGGCTTACGAGCAGTACTTC
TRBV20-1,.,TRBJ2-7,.,CSALSTAEQYF,TGCAGTGCCCTCTCGACAGCCGAGCAGTACTTC